This entry features one T cell receptor (beta chain) sequence. This clone occurred a few times. This clone's antigen is unknown. No clone much larger than this one lies a single base away; base qualities are absent. The record originates from a study of cytomegalovirus exposure and HLA in healthy donors (dated by TCRdb to the late 2010s). Describing the broader study: In an earlier analysis of under 750 of the donors, roughly 300 Gb of sequence data and 117 million unique TCR beta sequences from 180 million or so T cells were reported. An early release that covered about 600 HLA-typed donors contained approximately 290 gigabases of sequencing data and 85 million to 100 million unique TCR sequences. The genetic ancestry cluster associated with self-reported Caucasian donors included roughly four fifths of the roughly 390 genotyped donors. The study was designed to test whether signatures of past pathogen exposure could be identified by cataloging public T cell receptors. The study profiled the T cell repertoires of 550 to 700 subjects by immunosequencing and related them to cytomegalovirus serostatus. A separate validation cohort of about 110 different subjects was used in addition to the roughly 640-subject first cohort. High-throughput TCR immunosequencing, statistical association of individual TCRs with disease status, and machine learning were combined to predict cytomegalovirus infection status. A later analysis re-analyzed previously published TCR beta repertoires from approximately 670 donors and added high-resolution HLA genotyping to study TCR occurrence patterns. The later analysis used no new phenotypic data to find candidate immune exposures, relying instead on TCR beta sequences and their occurrence across donors. An earlier analysis of 500 to 750 of the donors applied high-throughput TCR beta sequencing to assess whether each TCR beta V gene segment acted as functional or pseudogenic. Donor age, sex, ethnicity and CMV serostatus were compiled together with the repertoire data. Genome-wide SNP genotypes for about 55% of the 666 donors were used in a later genetic analysis, which treated that subset as a discovery cohort. All discovery cohort repertoires had been generated using a single sequencing platform. HLA typing included class I and class II loci at four-digit resolution. Typing coverage differed by locus: A, B, C, DRB1 and DQB1 were typed in about 620-630 donors, DQA1 in approximately 520, DPA1 in some 570, and DPB1 in just under 490. A handful of DR-DQ haplotypes were handled as single units for association and clustering because linkage in the cohort was strong. Among roughly 400 genotyped donors of the cohort, an average of about 240,000 unique TCR beta nucleotide sequences was sequenced per donor, of which about 18% were non-productive.

The paper's findings and limits, for the study overall: Some IMGT-functional V segments, including TRBV6-2 and TRBV6-3, could not be distinguished by the 87-base-pair reads and were therefore excluded. A later analysis found that most CMV-associated TCR beta chains appeared HLA-restricted, with HLA associations seemingly driven largely by CMV exposure. Three of the identified cytomegalovirus-associated TCR beta chains were confirmed in vitro to be specific for cytomegalovirus antigens. According to a later analysis, parvovirus B19, influenza, CMV and Epstein-Barr virus appeared linked to several top co-occurrence clusters. Specific HLA alleles were associated with 15,000 to 20,000 TCR beta sequences at a false discovery rate of 0.05 in a later analysis. In the study, about 150 TCR beta chains were listed as associated with cytomegalovirus. Only TCR beta chains were sequenced in this cohort, and the absence of alpha or paired-chain data limited detectable features. A cluster of highly shared sequence variants was judged likely to represent a technical artifact of the sequencing pipeline. In both the original and validation cohorts, the classifier was reported to diagnose cytomegalovirus status with high specificity and sensitivity. According to a later genetic analysis, donors in an Asian-associated ancestry cluster had fewer N-insertions in productive TCRs than the roughly 700-donor mean. When HLA alleles, especially DR and DQ, strongly co-occurred, TCR associations were difficult to assign to individual alleles. Because counts were too low, 15 to 20 rarely observed V segments, including chromosome 9 orphons, were left out of the earlier analysis of some 640 of the donors. HLA typing was unavailable for some donors at each locus, so association tests used only the typed subset. Most TCR sequences were observed very rarely across donors, whereas some public TCRs were present in many individuals. V-gene and J-gene trimming of TCR beta chains was associated with a missense DCLRE1C variant in a later genetic analysis, and the association was replicated in an independent cohort. According to the authors, the approach could potentially be generalized to other disease states and immunological phenotypes. In a later analysis, TCR association rates were found to vary across HLA loci, with the most associated TCRs seen for DRB1 alleles and the fewest for HLA-C alleles. Linkage disequilibrium might explain the correlated functional status among segregating V segments, but an unknown experimental factor could not be ruled out. In a later analysis, HLA-associated TCR beta chains were found to be more clonally expanded and to have lower generation probabilities than equally common non-associated chains. The only immune exposure information available for the cohort was CMV serostatus. A further reported finding was that TCR beta sequences accurately predicted the HLA-A and HLA-B alleles for most subjects in the first cohort. Roughly uniform sequencing depth across donors was assumed in presence/absence analyses, although this assumption may not hold. In an earlier analysis of 450 to 750 of the donors, most TCR beta V segments appeared in productive rearrangements about 87% or about 30% of the time, broadly matching IMGT annotations.

The germline V gene (reference sequence) specifies LNHDA as CDR1 and SQIVND as CDR2. Trimming at the junction amounts to 3 bases on V and 2 bases on J, and the germline ends lie 17 bases apart. From the cysteine through the phenylalanine, the CDR3 covers 16 amino acids. Solely the CDR3 DNA is kept, with 48 bases framed from the first base. Libraries were constructed by the immunoSEQ multiplex PCR assay. For the multiplex PCR, a mixture combining 60 forward primers for TCR Vbeta segments and 13 reverse primers for TCR Jbeta segments was used. The CDR3 region of rearranged TCR beta genes was amplified from genomic DNA with a multiplex PCR assay. The amplified TCR beta libraries were sequenced on the Illumina HiSeq System as 87-base-pair reads. For the original study's pipeline: Across the 700 or so repertoires, a later analysis counted tens of millions of unique TCR beta chains, 8.5 million to 12 million of which were shared by at least two donors. A nearest-neighbor algorithm error-corrected the raw reads and collapsed the reads into unique sequences, merging closely related sequences to remove PCR and sequencing errors. To assign V, D and J gene segments, CDR3 sequences were aligned to IMGT reference sequences. Each retained sequence needed at least a six-nucleotide match to both a V gene segment and a J gene segment. A rearrangement was called productive if the CDR3 had no stop codons and remained in frame with V and J, and every other rearrangement was called non-productive. Following IMGT convention, CDR3 was defined as the stretch from the second conserved V-encoded cysteine up to the conserved J-encoded phenylalanine. Sequences without an unambiguous match to a single V gene segment were excluded from the earlier analysis of 450 to 650 of the donors. An earlier analysis of about 600 of the donors called V segments functional above 56.7% productive rearrangements and segregating when the between-donor standard deviation exceeded 5%. To diagnose cytomegalovirus status from the catalog of TCR beta chain sequences, a statistical classification framework was built. V and J gene assignment, in a later analysis, came from comparing TCR nucleotide sequences with IMGT/GENE-DB human TR gene sequences. Using the TCRdist pipeline, a later analysis assigned CDR3 sequences along with most-parsimonious VDJ recombination scenarios. In a later analysis, every TCR beta chain was defined by the combination of its CDR3 amino acid sequence and its V-gene family, and reads without a unique V-gene family were dropped. To address suspected cross-contamination and a sequencing artifact, a later analysis removed over 500 highly shared, low-generation-probability nucleotide sequences. In a later analysis, a clonal expansion index was calculated for each public chain from normalized within-repertoire ranks of inferred template counts. In a later analysis, generation probabilities were computed using a VDJ recombination model fitted to out-of-frame rearrangements, and the results were checked against IGoR. A later analysis scored TCR-TCR, TCR-HLA and TCR-CMV co-occurrence with hypergeometric tests, applying a repertoire-size bias correction to TCR pairs. False discovery rates were estimated in a later analysis by permuting HLA or CMV assignments 20 times. In a later analysis, co-occurring TCRs were grouped using DBSCAN, with TCRdist sequence similarity added in when clustering inside HLA-allele-positive subsets. For co-occurrence clustering, repertoires with fewer than 30,000 or more than 120,000 public chains were excluded, along with five or six repertoires with anomalous nucleotide sharing. TCRdb retrieved this table from immuneACCESS and kept in-frame rearrangements only. Not all clones are present; in checked studies, unresolved V genes account for under half, and no reason is known for the remainder. That table furnishes V, J and clone size, whereas the DNA furnished D and trimming. This sample has fewer than 200,000 clones in its table, and approximately 78% of those were observed once. The ten biggest clones cover about 0.77% of the sample.

In total, approximately 690 healthy bone marrow donors made up the cohort. At the time of sampling, every cohort member was nominally healthy, though immune exposures that went unrecorded were likely present. The donor tested CMV seronegative and was one of the 352 seronegative cohort members. A peripheral blood sample was collected from each donor, and TCR beta sequencing was performed on peripheral blood mononuclear cells. Genomic DNA was extracted from the blood cell samples with the Qiagen DNeasy Blood Extraction Kit. The receptor comes from a woman younger than 35 in good health and CMV-seronegative. Here the chain combines TRBV19 and TRBJ2-7; TRBD2 is a weak D gene call, 5 bases matching. Sequenced material: PBMCs. The DNA sequence reads TGTGCCAGTAGTATCGGGATACGGGCAGCCACCTACGAGCAGTACTTC. It specifies CASSIGIRAATYEQYF.